The rows below give T cell receptor beta chains drawn from one sample of a study of shared clonotypes between healthy human individuals. Profiling relied on immunoSEQ multiplex PCR, and the TCRdb table lists in-frame clones only, not all of them. The sample holds approximately 250,000 clones, 65% seen once. Sequencing was carried out using memory CD4+ T cells sorted from blood. All receptors come from a young man in good health. Both conserved end residues are part of each CDR3. A D gene is named only where the DNA matches it firmly. Clone size is stated in some rows and not others, as once, few, many or a class when expanded.

13,TRBD1,TRBJ1-2,-,TRBV19,CASSTDRADGYTF,TGTGCCAGTAGTACGGACAGGGCTGATGGCTACACCTTC
15,-,TRBJ2-3,few,TRBV5-6,CASSRGTGHTDTQYF,TGTGCCAGCAGCAGAGGTACAGGTCACACAGATACGCAGTATTTT
11,-,TRBJ2-1,-,TRBV29-1,CSVGGIHEQFF,TGCAGCGTTGGAGGTATCCATGAGCAGTTCTTC
17,-,TRBJ2-3,-,TRBV23-1,CASSQLLAPQCTDTQYF,TGCGCCAGCAGTCAATTACTGGCACCCCAATGCACAGATACGCAGTATTTT
12,-,TRBJ1-1,-,TRBV5-6,CASSFMNTEAFF,TGTGCCAGCAGCTTCATGAACACTGAAGCTTTCTTT
17,-,TRBJ2-2,-,TRBV11-1,CASSLGLRASATGELFF,TGTGCCAGCAGCTTAGGACTCAGGGCCAGCGCCACCGGGGAGCTGTTTTTT
14,TRBD2,TRBJ2-1,-,TRBV7-9,CASTPSGHYNEQFF,TGTGCCAGCACCCCTAGCGGGCATTACAATGAGCAGTTCTTC
15,-,TRBJ1-1,-,TRBV7-9,CASSDTGYKNTEAFF,TGTGCCAGCAGCGATACAGGGTATAAGAACACTGAAGCTTTCTTT
14,TRBD1,TRBJ2-7,-,TRBV27,CASRQQGASYEQYF,TGTGCCAGCAGGCAACAGGGGGCATCCTACGAGCAGTACTTC
17,-,TRBJ2-1,-,TRBV28,CASSTIRATTPNNEQFF,TGTGCCAGCAGCACGATAAGGGCTACCACCCCAAACAATGAGCAGTTCTTC